This T cell receptor (beta chain) was obtained from a study of T-cell memory formation after mild COVID-19. This clonotype was seen a few times. The antigen is not known. General study findings and limits: The study found balanced CD4/CD8 in clones contracting day 15 to 85 and a CD4+ lean in later expanders. Second-wave clones with a day 37 peak had unconfirmed SARS-CoV-2 specificity. Memory sampled before infection contained some responding clones, suggesting cross-reactive memory joined. CD4+ contracting clones lay mainly in CM and EM, CD8+ ones in EMRA.

Germline V CDR1 and CDR2: SEHNR, FQNEAQ (reference sequence). The CDR3 consists of 17 residues. V lost 6 bases to trimming and J lost 2 bases; unmatched junction nucleotides: 12. TCRdb analysed the 5' RACE reads with MiXCR anew, one entry per CDR3 protein. Of 450,000 or so distinct CDR3 sequences listed, 15% to 20% are singletons. The rearrangement uses TRBV7-9 and TRBJ2-3; 9 nucleotides agree with TRBD2. The sample comprised PBMCs or a T cell subset sorted from them (not recorded which). The TCR was taken from an adult woman who had mild COVID-19 (a few samples of this study predate the infection). Cell type and time point are not known. CDR3 sequence reads: CASRNSKRGDPTDTQYF. The CDR3, as DNA: TGTGCCAGCAGAAATTCCAAGCGGGGGGACCCCACAGATACGCAGTATTTT.